This T cell receptor beta chain emerged from a study of blood T cells in healthy people across ages. A second PCR, run for about 6 to 12 cycles, used a sample-barcoded 5' primer plus a J-beta primer mix. A single record per CDR3 protein comes from TCRdb applying MiXCR to the 5' RACE reads. The sample holds 1.8 million or so distinct CDR3 sequences, roughly two fifths seen once. This clonotype has only a few counts. Its antigen remains unknown. The germline V gene encodes CDR1 LGHNA and CDR2 YSLEER. Trimming cost V 2 bases and J 1 base, with 10 bases left between them. The length of the CDR3 is 15 residues. Donors were healthy Caucasian individuals from Russia aged about 6 to 90. Researchers report isolating at least 6 million PBMCs per sample. General study findings and limits: Roughly linear declines in TCR beta diversity per million T cells occurred with age.

What was sequenced was blood. The chain joins TRBV4-3 to TRBJ2-3; possibly TRBD1 for D (6 bases). This receptor was taken from a human donor in good health. The CDR3 bases are TGCGCCAGCAGCCAAAGGGGGTATGGCACAGATACGCAGTATTTT. This encodes CASSQRGYGTDTQYF.